This T cell receptor (beta chain) emerged from a study of blood T cell repertoires in COVID-19. The CDR3 spans 13 residues. The ends were cut back, 5 bases at V and 1 base at J, with 8 bases in the middle. Per germline, CDR1 SGHTA and CDR2 FQGTGA. Symptom resolution, clearance, or two negative PCRs marked donors in Cohort 3 as recovered. Using immunoSEQ multiplex PCR, the repertoire was profiled, and TCRdb retains in-frame clones only, with some absent. The repertoire holds around 300,000 clones, with around 90% as singletons. The receptor was isolated from a woman aged 35 to 49 who had recovered from COVID-19. The sample comprised PBMCs or T cells enriched from blood (not recorded which). This chain joins TRBV7-3 and TRBJ2-5; possibly TRBD2 for D (7 bases). CDR3: CASSGGAQETQYF. The CDR3 nucleotides read TGTGCCAGCAGCGGGGGGGCCCAAGAGACCCAGTACTTC.